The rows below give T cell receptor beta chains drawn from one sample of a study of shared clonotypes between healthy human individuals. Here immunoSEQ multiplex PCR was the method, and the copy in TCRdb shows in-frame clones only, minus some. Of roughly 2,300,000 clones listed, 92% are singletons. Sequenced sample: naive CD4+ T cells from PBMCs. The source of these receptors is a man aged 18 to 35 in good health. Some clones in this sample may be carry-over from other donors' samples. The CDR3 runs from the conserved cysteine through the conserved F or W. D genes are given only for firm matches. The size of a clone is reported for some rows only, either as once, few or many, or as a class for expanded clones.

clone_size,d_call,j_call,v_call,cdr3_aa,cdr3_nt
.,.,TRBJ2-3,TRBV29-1,CSGQRSDTQYF,TGCAGCGGCCAACGTAGCGATACGCAGTATTTT
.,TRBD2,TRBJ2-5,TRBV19,CASSMKAGGGKETQYF,TGTGCCAGTAGTATGAAGGCGGGAGGGGGTAAAGAGACCCAGTACTTC
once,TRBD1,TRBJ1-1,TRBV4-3,CASSQDPHRGPTEAFF,TGCGCCAGCAGCCAAGATCCCCACAGGGGGCCTACTGAAGCTTTCTTT
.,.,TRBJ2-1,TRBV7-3,CASSLGGTFYNEQFF,TGTGCCAGCAGCTTAGGCGGGACTTTCTACAATGAGCAGTTCTTC
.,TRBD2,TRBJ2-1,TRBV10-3,CAISEGTSGLNEQFF,TGTGCCATCAGTGAGGGAACTAGCGGGTTAAATGAGCAGTTCTTC
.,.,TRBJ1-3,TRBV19,CASSLGQDGNTIYF,TGTGCCAGTAGCCTGGGCCAGGACGGAAACACCATATATTTT
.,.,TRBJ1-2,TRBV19,CASSPIAGALKRDGYTF,TGTGCCAGTAGTCCAATCGCCGGGGCCCTAAAGCGGGATGGCTACACCTTC
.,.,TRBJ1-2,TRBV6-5,CASSYSSTGMGYGYTF,TGTGCCAGCAGTTACTCGAGTACAGGGATGGGATATGGCTACACCTTC
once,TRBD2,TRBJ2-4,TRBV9,CASSAQTSGVIQYF,TGTGCCAGCAGCGCCCAGACTAGCGGGGTCATTCAGTACTTC
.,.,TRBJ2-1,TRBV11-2,CASRTWGGRYNEQFF,TGTGCCAGCAGAACCTGGGGAGGCCGGTACAATGAGCAGTTCTTC
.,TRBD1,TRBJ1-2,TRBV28,CASSPGQGAVGYTF,TGTGCCAGCAGCCCGGGACAGGGGGCGGTTGGCTACACCTTC
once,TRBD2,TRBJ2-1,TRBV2,CASRGRASGSGGYPNEQFF,TGTGCCAGCCGCGGTCGGGCTAGCGGGAGTGGGGGGTACCCCAATGAGCAGTTCTTC
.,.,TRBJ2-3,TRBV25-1,CASSGARNTDTQYF,TGTGCCAGCAGTGGCGCGAGGAACACAGATACGCAGTATTTT
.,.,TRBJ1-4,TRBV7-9,CASSRGGEKLFF,TGTGCCAGCAGCCGAGGCGGGGAAAAACTGTTTTTT
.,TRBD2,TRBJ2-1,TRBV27,CASKGLAANNEQFF,TGTGCCAGCAAAGGTCTAGCGGCAAACAATGAGCAGTTCTTC
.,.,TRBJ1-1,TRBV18,CASSPPGPNTEAFF,TGTGCCAGCTCTCCTCCCGGTCCTAACACTGAAGCTTTCTTT
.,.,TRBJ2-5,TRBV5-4,CASSPSTRGETQYF,TGTGCCAGCAGCCCGAGTACCCGGGGTGAGACCCAGTACTTC
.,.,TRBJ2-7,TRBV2,CASSDQGYEQYF,TGTGCCAGCAGCGACCAGGGCTACGAGCAGTACTTC
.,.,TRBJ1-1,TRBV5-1,CASSAGTVNTEAFF,TGCGCCAGCAGCGCAGGGACGGTGAACACTGAAGCTTTCTTT
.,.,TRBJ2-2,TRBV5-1,CASSPSAGGDTGELFF,TGCGCCAGCAGCCCTTCGGCAGGGGGGGACACCGGGGAGCTGTTTTTT
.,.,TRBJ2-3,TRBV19,CASSLSWPDTQYF,TGTGCCAGTAGTCTATCGTGGCCAGATACGCAGTATTTT
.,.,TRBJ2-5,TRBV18,CASSPPGAEETQYF,TGTGCCAGCTCCCCCCCCGGGGCAGAAGAGACCCAGTACTTC
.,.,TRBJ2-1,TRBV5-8,CASSLVVAQTRHAYYNEQFF,TGTGCCAGCAGCTTGGTGGTTGCACAGACGAGGCATGCCTACTACAATGAGCAGTTCTTC
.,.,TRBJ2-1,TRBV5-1,CASSLDMWRDRQFF,TGCGCCAGCAGCTTGGACATGTGGCGGGACAGGCAGTTCTTC
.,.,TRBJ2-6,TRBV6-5,CASSLGDGANVLTF,TGTGCCAGCAGTTTGGGAGATGGGGCCAACGTCCTGACTTTC
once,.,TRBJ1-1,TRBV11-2,CASSRTGRGGTEAFF,TGTGCCAGCAGCCGAACTGGCCGAGGAGGGACTGAAGCTTTCTTT
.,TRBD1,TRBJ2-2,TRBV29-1,CSIKLGGMGFTGELFF,TGCAGCATAAAGCTAGGGGGCATGGGTTTTACCGGGGAGCTGTTTTTT
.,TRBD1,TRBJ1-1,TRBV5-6,CASSLGWDRNTEAFF,TGTGCCAGCAGCTTGGGTTGGGACAGGAACACTGAAGCTTTCTTT
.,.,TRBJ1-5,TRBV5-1,CASRRDTDQPQHF,TGCGCCAGCAGAAGGGACACCGATCAGCCCCAGCATTTT
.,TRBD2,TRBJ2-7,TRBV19,CASSRRSSGGYEQYF,TGTGCCAGTAGTCGCAGATCTAGCGGGGGATACGAGCAGTACTTC
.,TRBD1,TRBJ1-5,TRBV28,CASSSNDRASRPQHF,TGTGCCAGCAGCTCAAATGACAGGGCTTCTCGGCCCCAGCATTTT
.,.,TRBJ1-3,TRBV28,CASERDSGNTIYF,TGTGCCAGCGAACGGGACTCTGGAAACACCATATATTTT
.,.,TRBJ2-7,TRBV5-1,CASSLEPSSYEQYF,TGCGCCAGCAGCTTGGAACCCTCTTCCTACGAGCAGTACTTC
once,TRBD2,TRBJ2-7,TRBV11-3,CASSAGLASTYEQYF,TGTGCCAGCAGCGCAGGACTAGCGTCTACCTACGAGCAGTACTTC
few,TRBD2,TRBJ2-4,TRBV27,CASTPGLAGGRWYF,TGTGCCAGCACCCCGGGACTAGCGGGAGGGCGATGGTACTTC
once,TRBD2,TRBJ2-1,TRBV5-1,CASSGLAGGHNEQFF,TGCGCCAGCAGCGGACTAGCGGGAGGCCACAATGAGCAGTTCTTC
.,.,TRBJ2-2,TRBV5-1,CASTGNTGELFF,TGCGCCAGCACGGGCAACACCGGGGAGCTGTTTTTT
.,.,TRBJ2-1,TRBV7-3,CASSLNPLLGEQFF,TGTGCCAGCAGCTTAAACCCTCTACTAGGCGAGCAGTTCTTC
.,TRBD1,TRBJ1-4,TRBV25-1,CASSLGQGRDEKLFF,TGTGCCAGCAGTCTTGGACAGGGACGAGATGAAAAACTGTTTTTT
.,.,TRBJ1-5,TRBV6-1,CASSGTEKPYSNQPQHF,TGTGCCAGCAGTGGCACAGAGAAGCCTTATAGCAATCAGCCCCAGCATTTT
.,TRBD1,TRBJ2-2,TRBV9,CASSPTGTNGELFF,TGTGCCAGCAGCCCGACAGGGACGAACGGGGAGCTGTTTTTT
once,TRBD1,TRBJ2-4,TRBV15,CATSRDGTGRAKNIQYF,TGTGCCACCAGCAGGGATGGGACAGGTCGAGCCAAAAACATTCAGTACTTC
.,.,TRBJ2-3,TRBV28,CATLHSAKDTQYF,TGTGCCACCCTTCATAGCGCGAAAGATACGCAGTATTTT